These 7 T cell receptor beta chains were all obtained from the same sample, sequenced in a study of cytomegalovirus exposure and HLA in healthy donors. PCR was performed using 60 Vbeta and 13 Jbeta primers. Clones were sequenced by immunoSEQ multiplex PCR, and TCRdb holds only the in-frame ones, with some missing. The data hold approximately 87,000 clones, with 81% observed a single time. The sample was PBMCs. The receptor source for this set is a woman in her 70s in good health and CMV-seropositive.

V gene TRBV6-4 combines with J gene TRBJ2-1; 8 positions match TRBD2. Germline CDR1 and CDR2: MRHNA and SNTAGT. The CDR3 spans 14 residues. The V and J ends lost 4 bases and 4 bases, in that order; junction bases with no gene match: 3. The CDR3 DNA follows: TGTGCCAGCAGTGGCACGGGGGGGTACAATGAGCAGTTCTTC. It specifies CASSGTGGYNEQFF.

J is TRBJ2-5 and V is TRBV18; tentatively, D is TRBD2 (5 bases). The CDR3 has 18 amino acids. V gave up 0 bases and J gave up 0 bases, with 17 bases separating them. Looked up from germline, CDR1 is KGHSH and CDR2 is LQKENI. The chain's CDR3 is CASSPPVREWVYQETQYF. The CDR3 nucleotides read TGTGCCAGCTCACCACCCGTCCGGGAATGGGTGTACCAAGAGACCCAGTACTTC.

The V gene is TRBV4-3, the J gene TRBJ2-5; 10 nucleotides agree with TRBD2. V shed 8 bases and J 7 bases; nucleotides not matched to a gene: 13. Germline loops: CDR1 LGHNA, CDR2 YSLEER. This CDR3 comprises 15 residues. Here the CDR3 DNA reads TGCGCCAGCGGAGAGGCTAGCGGGAGTGTGGGGACCCAGTACTTC. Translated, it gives CASGEASGSVGTQYF.

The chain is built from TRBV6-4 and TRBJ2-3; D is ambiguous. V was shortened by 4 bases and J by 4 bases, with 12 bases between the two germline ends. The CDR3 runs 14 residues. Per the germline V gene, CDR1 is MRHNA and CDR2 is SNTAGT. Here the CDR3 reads CASSAPEEPDTQYF. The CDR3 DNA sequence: TGTGCCAGCAGTGCGCCAGAGGAACCAGATACGCAGTATTTT.

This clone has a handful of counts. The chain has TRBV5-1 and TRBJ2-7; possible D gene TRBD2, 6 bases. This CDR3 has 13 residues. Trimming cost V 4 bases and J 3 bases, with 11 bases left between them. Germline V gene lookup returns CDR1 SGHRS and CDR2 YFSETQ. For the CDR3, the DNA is TGCGCCAGCAGCCCGGCGGGGAACTACGAGCAGTACTTC. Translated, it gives CASSPAGNYEQYF.

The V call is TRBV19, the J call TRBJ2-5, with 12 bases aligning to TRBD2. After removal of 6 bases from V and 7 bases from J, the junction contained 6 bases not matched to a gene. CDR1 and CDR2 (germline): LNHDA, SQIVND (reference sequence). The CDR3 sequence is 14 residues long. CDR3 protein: CASRTSGGDGTQYF. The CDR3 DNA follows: TGTGCCAGTAGGACTAGCGGGGGCGACGGGACCCAGTACTTC.

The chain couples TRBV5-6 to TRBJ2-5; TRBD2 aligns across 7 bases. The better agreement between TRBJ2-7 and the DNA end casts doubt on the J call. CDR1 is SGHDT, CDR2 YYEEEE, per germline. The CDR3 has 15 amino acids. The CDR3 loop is CASSPYSAGIYEQYF. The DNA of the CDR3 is TGTGCCAGCAGTCCCTATTCAGCGGGAATTTACGAGCAGTACTTC.